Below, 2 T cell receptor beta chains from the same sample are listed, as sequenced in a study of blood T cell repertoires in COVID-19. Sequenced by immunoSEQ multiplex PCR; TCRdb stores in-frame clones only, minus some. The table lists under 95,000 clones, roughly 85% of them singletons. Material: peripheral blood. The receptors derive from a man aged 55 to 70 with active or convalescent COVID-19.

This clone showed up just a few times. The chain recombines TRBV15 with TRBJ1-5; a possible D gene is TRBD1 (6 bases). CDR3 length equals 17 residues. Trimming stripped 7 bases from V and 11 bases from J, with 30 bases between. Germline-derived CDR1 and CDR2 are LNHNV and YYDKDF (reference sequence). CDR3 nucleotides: TGTGCCACCACCCGGGGAAGGGCGGGGGCCCGGGACGGGGCCCAGCATTTT. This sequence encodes CATTRGRAGARDGAQHF.

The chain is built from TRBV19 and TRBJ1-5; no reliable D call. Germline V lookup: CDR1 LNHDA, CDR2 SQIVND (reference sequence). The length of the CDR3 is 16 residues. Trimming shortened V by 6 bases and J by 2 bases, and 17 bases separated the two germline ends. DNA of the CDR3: TGTGCCAGTAGACACGGGAGAGGGATGGGCAATCAGCCCCAGCATTTT. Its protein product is CASRHGRGMGNQPQHF.